This TCR beta chain comes out of a study of blood T cell repertoires in COVID-19. Study details: Sample material is recorded as cDNA or gDNA derived from T cells, B-cell-depleted T cells, or PBMCs.

Trimming took 6 bases from V and 2 from J; bases not matched to a gene: 6. The CDR3 extends over 14 amino acids. Germline CDR1 is MNHEY and CDR2 is SMNVEV (reference sequence). Participants spanned ages about 18 to 90 years and resided in 24 US areas. Cohort 3 recovery required two negative PCRs, clearance, or symptom resolution. Only in-frame clones appear in the TCRdb table, and some are missing; sequencing was by immunoSEQ multiplex PCR. The sample has hundreds of thousands of clones, around 84% seen once. The clonotype was recovered from a woman aged 45-60 years who had recovered from COVID-19. The chain is built from TRBV27 and TRBJ1-2; 7 bases map to TRBD1. The specimen was PBMCs or T cells enriched from blood (not recorded which). The CDR3 DNA is TGTGCCAGCAGCAAGACAGGGACAAACTATGGCTACACCTTC. Translated: CASSKTGTNYGYTF.